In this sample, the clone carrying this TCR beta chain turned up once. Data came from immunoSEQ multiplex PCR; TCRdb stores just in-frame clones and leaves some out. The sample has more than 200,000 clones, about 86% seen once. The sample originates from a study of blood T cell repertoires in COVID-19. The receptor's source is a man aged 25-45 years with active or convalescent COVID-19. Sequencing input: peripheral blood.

The CDR3 here is CASVRANEGETQYF. For the CDR3, the DNA is TGTGCCAGCGTCAGGGCAAATGAAGGGGAGACCCAGTACTTC. V is TRBV7-9 and J is TRBJ2-5; D perhaps matches TRBD1 (5 bases). Germline V gene data show CDR1 as SEHNR and CDR2 as FQNEAQ (reference sequence). The CDR3 is 14 residues long. V was clipped by 8 bases and J by 5 bases, with 18 bases between them. The full variable domain, completed using reference TRBV7-9 and TRBJ2-5, is DTGVSQNPRHKITKRGQNVTFRCDPISEHNRLYWYRQTLGQGPEFLTYFQNEAQLEKSRLLSDRFSAERPKGSFSTLEIQRTEQGDSAMYLCASVRANEGETQYFGPGTRLLVL.